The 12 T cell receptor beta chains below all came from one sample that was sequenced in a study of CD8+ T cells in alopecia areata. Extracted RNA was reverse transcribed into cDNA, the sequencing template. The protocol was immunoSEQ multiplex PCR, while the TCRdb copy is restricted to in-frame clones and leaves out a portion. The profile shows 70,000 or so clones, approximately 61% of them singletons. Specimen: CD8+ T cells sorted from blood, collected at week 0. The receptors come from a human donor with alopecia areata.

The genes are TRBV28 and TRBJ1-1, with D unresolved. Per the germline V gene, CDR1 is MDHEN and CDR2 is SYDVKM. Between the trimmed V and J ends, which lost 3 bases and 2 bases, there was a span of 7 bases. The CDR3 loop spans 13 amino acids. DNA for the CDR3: TGTGCCAGCAGTTTTGCGGGAAACACTGAAGCTTTCTTT. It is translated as CASSFAGNTEAFF.

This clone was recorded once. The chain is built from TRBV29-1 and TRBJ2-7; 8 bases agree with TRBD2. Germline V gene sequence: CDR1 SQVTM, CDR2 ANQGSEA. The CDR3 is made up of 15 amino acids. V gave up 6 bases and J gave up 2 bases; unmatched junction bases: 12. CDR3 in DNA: TGCAGCGTCGAGCTACGACTAGCGTTAACCTACGAGCAGTACTTC. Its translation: CSVELRLALTYEQYF.

CDR3 loop: CASSFGQAPFSYEQYF. In DNA form, the CDR3 reads TGTGCCAGCAGTTTCGGACAGGCCCCATTCTCCTACGAGCAGTACTTC. V gene TRBV28 combines with J gene TRBJ2-7; 7 bases are a match to TRBD1. The J segment lost 0 bases and the V segment lost 3 bases, leaving 8 bases of the junction unmatched. CDR1 is MDHEN and CDR2 is SYDVKM in the germline V gene. This CDR3 is 16 amino acids long.

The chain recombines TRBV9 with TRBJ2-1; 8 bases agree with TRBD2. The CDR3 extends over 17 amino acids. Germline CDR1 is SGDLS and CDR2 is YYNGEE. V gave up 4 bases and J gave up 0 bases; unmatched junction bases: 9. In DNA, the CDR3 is TGTGCCAGCAGCTTAGGAGGGGGGACTAGCTCCTACAATGAGCAGTTCTTC. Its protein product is CASSLGGGTSSYNEQFF.

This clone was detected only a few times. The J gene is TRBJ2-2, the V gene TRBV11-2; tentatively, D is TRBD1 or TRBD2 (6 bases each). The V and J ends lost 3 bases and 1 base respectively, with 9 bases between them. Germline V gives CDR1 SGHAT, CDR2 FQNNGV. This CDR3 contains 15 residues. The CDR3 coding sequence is TGTGCCAGCAGCTTCCGGGGGCAGAACACCGGGGAGCTGTTTTTT. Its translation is CASSFRGQNTGELFF.

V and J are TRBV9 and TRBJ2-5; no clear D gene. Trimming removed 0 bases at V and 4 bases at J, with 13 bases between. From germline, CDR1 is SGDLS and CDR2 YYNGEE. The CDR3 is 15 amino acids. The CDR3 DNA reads TGTGCCAGCAGCGTAGGGTGGAGCGACCGAGAGACCCAGTACTTC. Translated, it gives CASSVGWSDRETQYF.

CDR3 bases: TGTGCCAGCATCTCCCGGGAGGCCACAGATACGCAGTATTTT. This translates into CASISREATDTQYF. This chain joins TRBV28 and TRBJ2-3, with 7 bases identical to TRBD2. Looked up from germline, CDR1 is MDHEN and CDR2 is SYDVKM. This CDR3 contains 14 residues. J gave up 2 bases and V 7 bases, and 6 bases lay outside the gene matches.

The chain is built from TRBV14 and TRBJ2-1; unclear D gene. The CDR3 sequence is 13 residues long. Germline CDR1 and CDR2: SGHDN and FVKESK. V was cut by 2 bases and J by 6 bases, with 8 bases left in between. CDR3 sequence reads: CASSQRPSNEQFF. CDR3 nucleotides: TGTGCCAGCAGCCAAAGGCCGAGCAATGAGCAGTTCTTC.

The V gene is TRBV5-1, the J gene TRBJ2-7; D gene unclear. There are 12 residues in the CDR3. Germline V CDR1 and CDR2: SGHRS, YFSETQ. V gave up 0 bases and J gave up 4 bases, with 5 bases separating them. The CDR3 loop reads CASSLDEYEQYF. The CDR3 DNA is TGCGCCAGCAGCTTGGATGAATACGAGCAGTACTTC.

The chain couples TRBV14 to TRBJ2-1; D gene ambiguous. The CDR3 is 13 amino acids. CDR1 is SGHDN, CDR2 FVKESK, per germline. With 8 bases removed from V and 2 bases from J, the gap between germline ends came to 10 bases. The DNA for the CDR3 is TGTGCCAGCCGTGGTAGTCCCTACAATGAGCAGTTCTTC. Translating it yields CASRGSPYNEQFF.

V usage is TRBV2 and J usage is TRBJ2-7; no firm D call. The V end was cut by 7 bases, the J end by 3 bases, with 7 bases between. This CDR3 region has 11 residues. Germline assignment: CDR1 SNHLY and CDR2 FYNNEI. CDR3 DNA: TGTGCCAGCACGGATAACTACGAGCAGTACTTC. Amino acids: CASTDNYEQYF.

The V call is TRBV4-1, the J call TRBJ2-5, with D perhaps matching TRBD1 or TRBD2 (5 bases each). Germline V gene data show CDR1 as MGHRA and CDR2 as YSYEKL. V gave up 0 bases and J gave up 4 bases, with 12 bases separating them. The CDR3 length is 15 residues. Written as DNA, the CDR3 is TGCGCCAGCAGCCAAGATCGATCAGGGAGAGAGACCCAGTACTTC. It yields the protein CASSQDRSGRETQYF.